This section outlines one T cell receptor beta chain sequence together with its context. This record belongs to a study of early T cells in non-severe SARS-CoV-2 infection. CDR3 length: 16 residues. After removal of 5 bases from V and 0 bases from J, the junction contained 3 bases not matched to a gene. CDR1 is SEHNR, CDR2 FQNEAQ, per germline (reference sequence). A single record per CDR3 protein comes from TCRdb applying MiXCR to the 5' RACE reads. The top ten clones hold roughly 10% of a sample with 50,000 or so distinct CDR3 sequences, 13% of them seen once. Sequencing was performed on whole blood. The V and J genes are TRBV7-9 and TRBJ2-4; 11 nucleotides agree with TRBD1. The receptor comes from an adult who was a healthcare worker with PCR-confirmed SARS-CoV-2 infection or an uninfected control (not recorded which). The CDR3 protein is CASSGTGGLAKNIQYF. CDR3 nucleotides: TGTGCCAGCAGCGGGACAGGGGGATTAGCCAAAAACATTCAGTACTTC.